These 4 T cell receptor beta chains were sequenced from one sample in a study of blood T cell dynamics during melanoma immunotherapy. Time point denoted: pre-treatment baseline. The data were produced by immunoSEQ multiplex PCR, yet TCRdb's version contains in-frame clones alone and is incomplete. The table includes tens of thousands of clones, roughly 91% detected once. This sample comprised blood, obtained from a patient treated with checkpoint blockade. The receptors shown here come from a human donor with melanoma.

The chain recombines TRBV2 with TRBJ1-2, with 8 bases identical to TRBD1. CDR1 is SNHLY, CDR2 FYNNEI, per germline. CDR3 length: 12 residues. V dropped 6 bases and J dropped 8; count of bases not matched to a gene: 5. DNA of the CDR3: TGTGCCAGCAGCCGGACAGGGAACGGCTACACCTTC. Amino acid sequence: CASSRTGNGYTF.

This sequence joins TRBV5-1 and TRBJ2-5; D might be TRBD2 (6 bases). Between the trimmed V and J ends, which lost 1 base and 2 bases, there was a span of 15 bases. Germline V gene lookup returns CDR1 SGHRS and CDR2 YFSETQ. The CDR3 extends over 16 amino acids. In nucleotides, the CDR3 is TGCGCCAGCAGCTTGATGGGTTTCGGGAGTCAAGAGACCCAGTACTTC. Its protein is CASSLMGFGSQETQYF.

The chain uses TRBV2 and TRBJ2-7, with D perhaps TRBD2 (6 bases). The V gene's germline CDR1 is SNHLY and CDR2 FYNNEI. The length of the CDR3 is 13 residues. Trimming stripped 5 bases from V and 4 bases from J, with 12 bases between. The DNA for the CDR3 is TGTGCCAGCAGTCCGGGACTGATATACGAGCAGTACTTC. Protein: CASSPGLIYEQYF.

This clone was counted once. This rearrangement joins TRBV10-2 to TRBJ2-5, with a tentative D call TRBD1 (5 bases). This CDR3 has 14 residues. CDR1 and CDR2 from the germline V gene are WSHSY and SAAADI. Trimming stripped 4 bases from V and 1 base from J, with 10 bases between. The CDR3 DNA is TGCGCCAGCAGTGTTATTAGGGGCCAAGAGACCCAGTACTTC. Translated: CASSVIRGQETQYF.